This T cell receptor (beta chain) came from a study of blood T cell repertoires in COVID-19. This CDR3 contains 14 residues. Germline V gene data show CDR1 as LGHDT and CDR2 as YNNKEL (reference sequence). The V gene lost 3 bases and the J gene lost 6 bases, with 14 bases spanning the gap. Patients from Seattle were sampled longitudinally, starting during active infection. The repertoire was sequenced with immunoSEQ multiplex PCR; TCRdb's copy has only in-frame clones and lacks some. There are about 220,000 clones in the sample; 82% occur only once, and approximately 5.2% lies in the top ten. This chain connects TRBV3-1 (or the pseudogene TRBV3-2) to TRBJ1-1; tentative D call: TRBD1 (6 bases). This TCR was sampled from a woman in her 70s with COVID-19, enrolled during active disease. Sequencing was performed on peripheral blood. In nucleotides, the CDR3 is TGTGCCAGCAGCCAGGGGGGGGGCTCTGCTGAAGCTTTCTTT. Its translation is CASSQGGGSAEAFF.